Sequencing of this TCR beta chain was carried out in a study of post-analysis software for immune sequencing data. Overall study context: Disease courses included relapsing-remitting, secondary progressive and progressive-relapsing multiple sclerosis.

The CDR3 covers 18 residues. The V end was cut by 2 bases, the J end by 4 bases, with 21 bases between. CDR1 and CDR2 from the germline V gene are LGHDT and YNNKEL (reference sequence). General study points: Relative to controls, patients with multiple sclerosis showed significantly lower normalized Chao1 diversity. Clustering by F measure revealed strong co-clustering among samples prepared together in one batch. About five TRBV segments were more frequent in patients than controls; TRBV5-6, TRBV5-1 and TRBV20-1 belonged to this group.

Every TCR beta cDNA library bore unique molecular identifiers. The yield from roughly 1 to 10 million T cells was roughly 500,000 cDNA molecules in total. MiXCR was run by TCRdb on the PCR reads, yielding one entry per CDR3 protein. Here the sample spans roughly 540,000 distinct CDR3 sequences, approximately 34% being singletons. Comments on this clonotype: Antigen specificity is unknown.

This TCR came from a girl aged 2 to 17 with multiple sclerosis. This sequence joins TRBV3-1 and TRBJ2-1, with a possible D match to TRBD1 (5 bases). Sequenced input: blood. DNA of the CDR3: TGTGCCAGCAGCCAATTTTCGTTTGACTCAGGGCCTTACAATGAGCAGTTCTTC. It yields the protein CASSQFSFDSGPYNEQFF.